These 13 T cell receptor beta chains were all obtained from the same sample, sequenced in a study of CD8+ T cells in alopecia areata. The treatment denotes: oral pan-JAK inhibitor, 5-10 mg twice daily. RNA was isolated and reverse transcribed to cDNA, the sequencing template. Sequencing was performed with immunoSEQ multiplex PCR; in TCRdb, only in-frame clones are kept and a portion is missing. The sample yields about 100,000 clones, roughly 60% seen once. The material sequenced was CD8+ T cells sorted from blood, taken around week 55, from a patient treated with tofacitinib. These receptors all stem from a human donor with alopecia areata.

This chain connects TRBV7-9 to TRBJ2-1; a possible D gene is TRBD2 (6 bases). This CDR3 is 15 amino acids long. From germline, CDR1 is SEHNR and CDR2 FQNEAQ (reference sequence). V was clipped by 4 bases and J by 5 bases, with 15 bases between them. For the CDR3, the DNA is TGTGCCAGCAGCTCTCTAGCGAACCCACACAATGAGCAGTTCTTC. This encodes CASSSLANPHNEQFF.

This clone is labeled medium-sized (0.01 to 0.1%). The gene calls are TRBV27 and TRBJ2-3; weak D call: TRBD1 (6 bases). Trimming removed 4 bases from V and 4 bases from J, with 15 bases in between. This CDR3 has 15 amino acids. Germline CDR1 MNHEY, CDR2 SMNVEV (reference sequence). The CDR3 loop is CASSSDSIGADTQYF. The CDR3 DNA is TGTGCCAGCAGTTCGGACAGCATAGGAGCAGATACGCAGTATTTT.

The chain carries TRBV15 and TRBJ2-7; 9 nucleotides match TRBD2. Per germline, CDR1 LNHNV and CDR2 YYDKDF (reference sequence). V lost 3 bases and J lost 4; bases outside the gene matches: 7. This CDR3 has 15 amino acids. The CDR3 sequence: CATSSSGTSLYEQYF. Here the CDR3 DNA reads TGTGCCACCAGCAGCTCCGGGACTAGCCTTTACGAGCAGTACTTC.

This clone was found a few times. This rearrangement joins TRBV19 to TRBJ2-6; a weak D match, TRBD2 (5 bases). The V end lost 0 bases, the J end lost 2 bases, and 8 bases lay between the germline ends. Germline CDR1 and CDR2: LNHDA and SQIVND (reference sequence). This CDR3 is built from 16 residues. DNA of the CDR3: TGTGCCAGTAGTATAGAGGACGGGGCTGGGGCCAACGTCCTGACTTTC. Its translation is CASSIEDGAGANVLTF.

This chain joins TRBV9 and TRBJ1-4, with D unresolved. Germline CDR1 is SGDLS and CDR2 is YYNGEE. The CDR3 is made up of 15 amino acids. Trimming shortened V by 4 bases and J by 5 bases, and 15 bases separated the two germline ends. CDR3 coding DNA: TGTGCCAGCAGCCCCTTTGGCGCCTCGAATGAAAAACTGTTTTTT. Translating gives CASSPFGASNEKLFF.

This chain uses TRBV7-2 with TRBJ1-2; D is uncertain. The CDR3 consists of 12 residues. The ends were cut back, 5 bases at V and 2 bases at J, with 6 bases in the middle. Germline CDR1 reads SGHTA; CDR2 reads FQGNSA. The CDR3 DNA reads as TGTGCCAGCAGCCCGGACAACTATGGCTACACCTTC. Protein product: CASSPDNYGYTF.

The chain has TRBV28 and TRBJ1-5; D might be TRBD1 (5 bases). Germline V lookup: CDR1 MDHEN, CDR2 SYDVKM. The CDR3 totals 15 residues. With 6 bases removed from V and 4 bases from J, the gap between germline ends came to 16 bases. The DNA of the CDR3 is TGTGCCAGCAGCAAATTAGGGGAAGTTAATCAGCCCCAGCATTTT. This sequence encodes CASSKLGEVNQPQHF.

The chain links TRBV4-2 to TRBJ2-3, with D unresolved. The germline CDR1 and CDR2 sequences are LGHNA and YNFKEQ. V shed 1 base and J shed 5 bases, with 13 bases lying between them. This CDR3 has 15 residues. CDR3 residues: CASSQVNDWRDTQYF. The CDR3 DNA reads TGTGCCAGCAGCCAAGTTAATGACTGGAGAGATACGCAGTATTTT.

V usage is TRBV6-5 and J usage is TRBJ1-2, with D perhaps TRBD1 (6 bases). This CDR3 comprises 14 residues. From germline, CDR1 is MNHEY and CDR2 SVGAGI. V was pared by 0 bases and J by 8 bases, with 13 bases between. The CDR3 here is CASSYSSWGAGYTF. The CDR3 nucleotides are TGTGCCAGCAGTTACTCGAGTTGGGGGGCCGGCTACACCTTC.

This clone showed up just a few times. The chain carries TRBV5-1 and TRBJ2-5, with 11 bases fitting TRBD1. This CDR3 region has 15 residues. CDR1 is SGHRS and CDR2 is YFSETQ in the germline V gene. V lost 4 bases, J lost 5 bases, and 7 bases stayed unmatched. In DNA, the CDR3 is TGCGCCAGCAGCCGTTGGACAGGGGGCATGGAGACCCAGTACTTC. It encodes CASSRWTGGMETQYF.

The chain links TRBV9 to TRBJ2-7; no reliable D call. This CDR3 spans 14 amino acids. Germline CDR1 SGDLS, CDR2 YYNGEE. The ends were cut back, 1 base at V and 2 bases at J, with 10 bases in the middle. This chain's CDR3 is CASSVFGIPYEQYF. The CDR3 DNA reads TGTGCCAGCAGCGTATTTGGAATACCCTACGAGCAGTACTTC. The variable domain in full, with the rest retrieved from reference TRBV9 and TRBJ2-7, is DSGVTQTPKHLITATGQRVTLRCSPRSGDLSVYWYQQSLDQGLQFLIQYYNGEERAKGNILERFSAQQFPDLHSELNLSSLELGDSALYFCASSVFGIPYEQYFGPGTRLTVT.

The chain joins TRBV7-6 to TRBJ2-1; TRBD1 is a possible D gene (6 bases). Germline values: CDR1 SGHVS, CDR2 FNYEAQ. V was pared by 5 bases and J by 5 bases, with 13 bases between. The CDR3 is 14 amino acids. As DNA, the CDR3 is TGTGCCAGCAGCCCCTTCGAGGGGGACAATGAGCAGTTCTTC. This gives the protein CASSPFEGDNEQFF.

The chain recombines TRBV25-1 with TRBJ2-5; 7 bases fit TRBD1. After removal of 3 bases from V and 4 bases from J, the junction contained 8 bases not matched to a gene. This CDR3 comprises 15 residues. Germline V CDR1 and CDR2: MGHDK, SYGVNS. CDR3 coding DNA: TGTGCCAGCAGTGATCGGAGACAGGGTTTAGAGACCCAGTACTTC. Translation gives CASSDRRQGLETQYF.